One T cell receptor beta chain is described in this entry. Unmatched junction bases numbered 8, after V lost 3 bases and J lost 4 bases. CDR3 length: 14 residues. Germline CDR1 is GTSNPN and CDR2 is SVGIG (reference sequence). The data were obtained in a study of control samples from healthy donors and cancer patients. Sequenced by immunoSEQ multiplex PCR; TCRdb stores in-frame clones only, minus some. The sample has 100,000 to 120,000 clones; 70% to 85% are singletons. The rearrangement links TRBV30 to TRBJ1-1, with 7 bases lining up with TRBD1. Sequencing used blood. The TCR comes from a man in his late teens or twenties in good health. The CDR3, as DNA: TGTGCCTGGAGAAACAGGGGTCTCGGCACTGAAGCTTTCTTT. This encodes CAWRNRGLGTEAFF.